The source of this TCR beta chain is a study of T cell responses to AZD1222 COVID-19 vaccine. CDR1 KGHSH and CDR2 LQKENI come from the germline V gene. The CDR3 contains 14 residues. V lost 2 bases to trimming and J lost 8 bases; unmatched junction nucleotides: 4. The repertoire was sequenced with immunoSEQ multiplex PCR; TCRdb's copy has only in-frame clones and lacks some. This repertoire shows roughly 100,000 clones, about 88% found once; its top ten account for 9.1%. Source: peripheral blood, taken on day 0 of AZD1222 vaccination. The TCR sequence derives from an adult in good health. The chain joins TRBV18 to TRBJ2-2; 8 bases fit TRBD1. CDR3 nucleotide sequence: TGTGCCAGCTCACCAAGGACAGGGACTGGGGAGCTGTTTTTT. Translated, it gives CASSPRTGTGELFF.